This T cell receptor beta chain was profiled in a study of blood T cell repertoires in COVID-19. Overall study: PBMCs, B-cell-depleted T cells, or T cells provided the cDNA or gDNA that made up the material.

The CDR3 length is 12 residues. V lost 3 bases and J lost 8, with 10 bases in between. Germline-derived CDR1 and CDR2 are LGHNA and YNFKEQ. Source study methods: The assay estimated nucleated cells by amplifying reference gene primers. Method: immunoSEQ multiplex PCR; TCRdb's copy keeps in-frame clones and lacks some. V, J and clone size were drawn from that table, and D and trimming were deduced from the DNA. The sample lists some 200,000 clones, about 86% occurring once. Input material: peripheral blood. This chain uses TRBV4-2 with TRBJ1-1; D gene unclear. This receptor was taken from a man aged 25-40 years with active or convalescent COVID-19. CDR3: CASSHLRSEAFF. In nucleotides, the CDR3 is TGTGCCAGCAGCCACCTTCGGTCCGAAGCTTTCTTT.